The rows below give T cell receptor beta chains drawn from one sample of a study of blood T cell repertoires in COVID-19. TCRdb's copy holds only in-frame clones and misses some; the assay was immunoSEQ multiplex PCR. The repertoire holds hundreds of thousands of clones, with about 88% as singletons. Sequenced material: peripheral blood. The receptors were gathered from a woman in her forties or fifties with COVID-19, enrolled during active disease. Both conserved end residues are part of each CDR3. A D gene is named only where the DNA matches it firmly. For some rows the clone size is stated as once, few or many, or as a class when expanded; others skip it.

CDR3: CASSSPARRSGELFF
DNA: TGTGCCAGCAGCTCGCCCGCTAGGAGGTCCGGGGAGCTGTTTTTT
D: NA
J: TRBJ2-2
size: NA
V: TRBV7-9

CDR3: CASSGKGLTYEQYF
DNA: TGTGCCAGCAGCGGGAAGGGACTAACCTACGAGCAGTACTTC
D: TRBD2
J: TRBJ2-7
size: NA
V: TRBV9

CDR3: CASLPTGYPRNSNQPQHF
DNA: TGTGCCAGTCTTCCGACAGGGTACCCAAGAAATAGCAATCAGCCCCAGCATTTT
D: NA
J: TRBJ1-5
size: NA
V: TRBV21-1

CDR3: CASSYLDTIYF
DNA: TGTGCCAGCAGTTACCTTGACACCATATATTTT
D: NA
J: TRBJ1-3
size: NA
V: TRBV6-5

CDR3: CASSQGPGTRVSDTQYF
DNA: TGCGCCAGCAGCCAGGGACCCGGGACTAGGGTTTCAGATACGCAGTATTTT
D: TRBD2
J: TRBJ2-3
size: NA
V: TRBV4-1

CDR3: CASGTVPSGNTIYF
DNA: TGTGCCAGCGGGACAGTCCCCTCTGGAAACACCATATATTTT
D: TRBD1
J: TRBJ1-3
size: NA
V: TRBV9

CDR3: CASSLTGGNTIYF
DNA: TGTGCCAGCAGTCTCACAGGAGGAAACACCATATATTTT
D: NA
J: TRBJ1-3
size: once
V: TRBV6-5

CDR3: CASSLEGLSTDTQYF
DNA: TGTGCCAGCAGCTTGGAGGGACTCAGCACAGATACGCAGTATTTT
D: NA
J: TRBJ2-3
size: NA
V: TRBV7-8

CDR3: CASSAGELFF
DNA: TGTGCCAGTTCAGCCGGGGAGCTGTTTTTT
D: NA
J: TRBJ2-2
size: NA
V: TRBV6-5

CDR3: CASSIGDSYSPLHF
DNA: TGTGCCAGTAGTATAGGGGACAGTTATTCACCCCTCCACTTT
D: TRBD1
J: TRBJ1-6
size: NA
V: TRBV19

CDR3: CASSIGQGGGEQFF
DNA: TGCGCCAGCAGCATAGGACAGGGGGGTGGCGAGCAGTTCTTC
D: TRBD1
J: TRBJ2-1
size: once
V: TRBV5-1

CDR3: CASSPAGTSVTDTQYF
DNA: TGTGCCAGCAGCCCCGCCGGGACTAGCGTTACAGATACGCAGTATTTT
D: TRBD2
J: TRBJ2-3
size: once
V: TRBV4-2